This T cell receptor (beta chain) emerged from a study of cytomegalovirus exposure and HLA in healthy donors. The V and J ends lost 9 bases and 3 bases, in that order; junction bases with no gene match: 13. CDR1 and CDR2 from the germline V gene are MNHEY and SVGAGI. The CDR3 loop spans 15 amino acids. Every donor was a healthy person donating bone marrow. The study's findings and limits: Previously analyzed data showed that most TCR beta V segments were productive at a frequency of about 90% or about 30%. A later analysis linked a missense variant in DCLRE1C to the trimming of TCR beta V and J genes.

PCR amplification relied on 60 Vbeta primers (plus 13 Jbeta primers). Assay: immunoSEQ multiplex PCR; the TCRdb copy retains only in-frame clones and omits some. The data show 80,000 to 100,000 clones, 80% seen once. As regards this clone: Its antigen remains unidentified.

The sequence was collected from a man younger than 45 in good health and CMV-seronegative. The chain combines TRBV6-5 with TRBJ1-2; 7 positions match TRBD1. Specimen: PBMCs. CDR3 in amino acids: CASNGPTGKDYGYTF. CDR3 in DNA: TGTGCCAGTAACGGACCGACAGGGAAGGACTATGGCTACACCTTC.